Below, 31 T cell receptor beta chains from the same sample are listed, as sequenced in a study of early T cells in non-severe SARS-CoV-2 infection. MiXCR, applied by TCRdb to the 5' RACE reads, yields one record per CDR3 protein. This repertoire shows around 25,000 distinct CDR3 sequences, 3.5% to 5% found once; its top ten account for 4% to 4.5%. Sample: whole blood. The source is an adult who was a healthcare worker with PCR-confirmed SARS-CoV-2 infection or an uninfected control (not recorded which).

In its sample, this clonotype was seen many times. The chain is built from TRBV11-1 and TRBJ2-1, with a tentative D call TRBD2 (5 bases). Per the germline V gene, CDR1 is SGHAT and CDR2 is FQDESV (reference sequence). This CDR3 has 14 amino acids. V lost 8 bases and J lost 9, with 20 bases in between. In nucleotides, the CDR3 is TGTGCCAGCGCCCTAGCAGGAGAATACGGTGAGCAGTTCTTC. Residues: CASALAGEYGEQFF.

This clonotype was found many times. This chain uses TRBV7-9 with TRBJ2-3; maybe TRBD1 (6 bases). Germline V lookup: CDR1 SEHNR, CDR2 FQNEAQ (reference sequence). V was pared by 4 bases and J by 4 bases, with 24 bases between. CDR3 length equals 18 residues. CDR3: CASSWLGGPRPRADTQYF. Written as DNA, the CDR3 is TGTGCCAGCAGCTGGCTAGGGGGACCCCGGCCTAGGGCAGATACGCAGTATTTT.

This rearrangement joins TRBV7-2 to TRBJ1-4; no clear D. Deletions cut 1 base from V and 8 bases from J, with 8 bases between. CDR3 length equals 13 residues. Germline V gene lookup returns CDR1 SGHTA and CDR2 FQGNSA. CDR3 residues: CASSLVTREKLFF. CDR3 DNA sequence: TGTGCCAGCAGCTTAGTAACTAGGGAAAAACTGTTTTTT.

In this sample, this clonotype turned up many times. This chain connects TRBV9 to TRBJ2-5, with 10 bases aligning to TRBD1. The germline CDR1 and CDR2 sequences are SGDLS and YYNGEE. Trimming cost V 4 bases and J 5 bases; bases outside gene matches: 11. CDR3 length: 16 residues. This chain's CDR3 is CASSPGTGVSRETQYF. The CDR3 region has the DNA TGTGCCAGCAGCCCCGGGACAGGGGTTTCGAGGGAGACCCAGTACTTC.

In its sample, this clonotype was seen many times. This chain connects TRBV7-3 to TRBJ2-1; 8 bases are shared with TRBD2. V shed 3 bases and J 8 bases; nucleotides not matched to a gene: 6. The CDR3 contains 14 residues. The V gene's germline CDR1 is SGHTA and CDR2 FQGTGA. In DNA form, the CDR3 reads TGTGCCAGCAGCTTCGGGAGGGCCAGGGATGAGCAGTTCTTC. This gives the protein CASSFGRARDEQFF.

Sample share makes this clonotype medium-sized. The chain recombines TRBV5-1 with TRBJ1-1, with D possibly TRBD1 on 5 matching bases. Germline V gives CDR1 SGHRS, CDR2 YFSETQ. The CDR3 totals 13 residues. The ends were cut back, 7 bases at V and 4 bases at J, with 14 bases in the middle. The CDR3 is CASRYGGSTEAFF. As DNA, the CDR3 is TGCGCCAGCCGGTATGGGGGGTCCACTGAAGCTTTCTTT.

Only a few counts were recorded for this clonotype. DNA for the CDR3: TGTGCCAGCAGGCCCCTTCGGGACTACCCACAAGAGCAGTACTTC. Its translation: CASRPLRDYPQEQYF. The chain uses TRBV28 and TRBJ2-7; 7 bases line up with TRBD2. V lost 6 bases and J lost 7; bases outside the gene matches: 15. The V gene's germline CDR1 is MDHEN and CDR2 SYDVKM. CDR3 length: 15 residues. The whole variable domain, filled in from reference TRBV28 and TRBJ2-7, reads DVKVTQSSRYLVKRTGEKVFLECVQDMDHENMFWYRQDPGLGLRLIYFSYDVKMKEKGDIPEGYSVSREKKERFSLILESASTNQTSMYLCASRPLRDYPQEQYFGPGTRLTVT.

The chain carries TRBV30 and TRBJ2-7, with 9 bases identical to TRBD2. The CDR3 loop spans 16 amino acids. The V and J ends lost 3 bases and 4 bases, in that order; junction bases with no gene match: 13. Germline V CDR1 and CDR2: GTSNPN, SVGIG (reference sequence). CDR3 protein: CAWSTPGSGSYYEQYF. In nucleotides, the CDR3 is TGTGCCTGGAGCACCCCCGGTAGCGGGAGTTATTACGAGCAGTACTTC. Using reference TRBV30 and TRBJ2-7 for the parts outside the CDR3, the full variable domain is SQTIHQWPATLVQPVGSPLSLECTVEGTSNPNLYWYRQAAGRGLQLLFYSVGIGQISSEVPQNLSASRPQDRQFILSSKKLLLSDSGFYLCAWSTPGSGSYYEQYFGPGTRLTVT.

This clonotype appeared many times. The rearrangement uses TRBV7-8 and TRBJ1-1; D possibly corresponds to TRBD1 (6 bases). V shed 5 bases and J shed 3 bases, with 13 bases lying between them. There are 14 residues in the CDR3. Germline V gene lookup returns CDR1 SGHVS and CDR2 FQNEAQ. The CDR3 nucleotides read TGTGCCAGCAGCCGCCTTGGACAGCACACTGAAGCTTTCTTT. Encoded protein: CASSRLGQHTEAFF.

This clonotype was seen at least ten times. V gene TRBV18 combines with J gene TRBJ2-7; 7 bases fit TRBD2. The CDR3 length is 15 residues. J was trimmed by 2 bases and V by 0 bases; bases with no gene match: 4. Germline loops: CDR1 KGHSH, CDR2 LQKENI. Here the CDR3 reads CASSPPGGSTYEQYF. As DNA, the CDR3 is TGTGCCAGCTCACCACCGGGCGGGAGCACCTACGAGCAGTACTTC.

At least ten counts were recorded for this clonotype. The CDR3, as DNA: TGCAGTGCCCAAGGGGACAGCCAAGAGACCCAGTACTTC. Encoded protein: CSAQGDSQETQYF. V and J are TRBV20-1 and TRBJ2-5, with TRBD1 matching 7 bases. The junction had 5 bases not matched to a gene; V was cut back by 6 bases and J by 1 base. The CDR3 contains 13 residues. Germline CDR1 reads DFQATT; CDR2 reads SNEGSKA (reference sequence).

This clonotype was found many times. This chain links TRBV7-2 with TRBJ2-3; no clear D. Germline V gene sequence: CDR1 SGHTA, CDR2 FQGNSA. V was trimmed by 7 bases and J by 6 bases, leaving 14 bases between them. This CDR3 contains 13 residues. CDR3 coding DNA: TGTGCCAGCACCGGGTTCACCGGGGATACGCAGTATTTT. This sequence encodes CASTGFTGDTQYF.

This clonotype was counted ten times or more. CDR3 DNA: TGCAGCGTTGAAAAGGGGCCCTCCTACGAGCAGTACTTC. Translation: CSVEKGPSYEQYF. V usage is TRBV29-1 and J usage is TRBJ2-7, with a weak D call TRBD1 (5 bases). Germline V CDR1 and CDR2: SQVTM, ANQGSEA. This CDR3 contains 13 residues. V was shortened by 2 bases and J by 0 bases, with 8 bases between the two germline ends.

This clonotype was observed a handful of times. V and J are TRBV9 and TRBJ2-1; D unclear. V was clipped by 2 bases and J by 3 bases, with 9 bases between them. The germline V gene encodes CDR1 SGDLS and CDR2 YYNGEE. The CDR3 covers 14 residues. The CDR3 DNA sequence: TGTGCCAGCAGCGTTGGTCGCTTCTACAATGAGCAGTTCTTC. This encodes CASSVGRFYNEQFF. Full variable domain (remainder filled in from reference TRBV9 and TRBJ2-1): DSGVTQTPKHLITATGQRVTLRCSPRSGDLSVYWYQQSLDQGLQFLIQYYNGEERAKGNILERFSAQQFPDLHSELNLSSLELGDSALYFCASSVGRFYNEQFFGPGTRLTVL.

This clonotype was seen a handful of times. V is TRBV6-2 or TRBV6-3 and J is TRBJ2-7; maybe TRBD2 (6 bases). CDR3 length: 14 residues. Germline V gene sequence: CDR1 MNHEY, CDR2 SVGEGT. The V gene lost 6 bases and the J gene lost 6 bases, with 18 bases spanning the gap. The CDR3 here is CASSPRSHSGEQYF. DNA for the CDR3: TGTGCCAGCAGCCCCAGGAGCCATAGCGGCGAGCAGTACTTC.

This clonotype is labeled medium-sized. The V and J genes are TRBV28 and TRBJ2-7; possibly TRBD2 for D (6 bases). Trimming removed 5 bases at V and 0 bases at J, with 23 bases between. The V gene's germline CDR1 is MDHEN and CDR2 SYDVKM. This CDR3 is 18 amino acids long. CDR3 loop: CASSTPSGLAGSSYEQYF. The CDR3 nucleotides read TGTGCCAGCAGTACTCCCTCAGGATTGGCGGGAAGCTCCTACGAGCAGTACTTC.

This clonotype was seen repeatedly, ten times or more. The chain's CDR3 is CASSRHGNYGYTF. The DNA for the CDR3 is TGTGCCAGCAGTCGACACGGCAACTATGGCTACACCTTC. This sequence joins TRBV12-3 or TRBV12-4 and TRBJ1-2; no definite D call. Trimming took off 5 bases at V and 2 bases at J, with 9 bases between the two ends. The CDR3 is 13 amino acids.

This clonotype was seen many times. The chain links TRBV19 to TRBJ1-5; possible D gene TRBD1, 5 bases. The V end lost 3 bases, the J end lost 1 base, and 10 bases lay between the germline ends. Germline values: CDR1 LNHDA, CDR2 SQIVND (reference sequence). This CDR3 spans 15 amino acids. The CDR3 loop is CASSMLGVSNQPQHF. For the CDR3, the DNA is TGTGCCAGTAGTATGTTAGGGGTCAGCAATCAGCCCCAGCATTTT.

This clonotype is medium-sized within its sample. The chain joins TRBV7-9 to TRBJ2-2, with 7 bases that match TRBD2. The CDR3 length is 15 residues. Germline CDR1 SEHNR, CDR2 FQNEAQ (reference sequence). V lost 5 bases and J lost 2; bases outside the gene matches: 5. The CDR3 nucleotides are TGTGCCAGCAGCCCGGGGGGATCTAACACCGGGGAGCTGTTTTTT. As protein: CASSPGGSNTGELFF.

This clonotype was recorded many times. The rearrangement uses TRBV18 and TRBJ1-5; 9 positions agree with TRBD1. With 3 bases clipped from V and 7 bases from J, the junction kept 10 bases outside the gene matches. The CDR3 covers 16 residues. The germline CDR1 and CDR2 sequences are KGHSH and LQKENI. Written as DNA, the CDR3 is TGTGCCAGCTCACCCGGACAGGGGTCAGGAAGCCAGCCCCAGCATTTT. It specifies CASSPGQGSGSQPQHF.

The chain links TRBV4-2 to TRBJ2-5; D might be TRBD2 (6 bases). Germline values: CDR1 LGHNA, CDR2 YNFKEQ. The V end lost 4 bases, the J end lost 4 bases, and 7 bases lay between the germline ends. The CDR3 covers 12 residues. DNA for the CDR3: TGTGCCAGCAGCCCAGCGGGAGAGACCCAGTACTTC. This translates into CASSPAGETQYF.

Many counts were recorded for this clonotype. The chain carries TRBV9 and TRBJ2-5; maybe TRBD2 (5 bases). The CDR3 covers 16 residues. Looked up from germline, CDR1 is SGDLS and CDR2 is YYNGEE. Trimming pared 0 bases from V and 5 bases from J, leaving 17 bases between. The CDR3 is CASSVGLASYGETQYF. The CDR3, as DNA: TGTGCCAGCAGCGTAGGGCTAGCCTCCTATGGGGAGACCCAGTACTTC.

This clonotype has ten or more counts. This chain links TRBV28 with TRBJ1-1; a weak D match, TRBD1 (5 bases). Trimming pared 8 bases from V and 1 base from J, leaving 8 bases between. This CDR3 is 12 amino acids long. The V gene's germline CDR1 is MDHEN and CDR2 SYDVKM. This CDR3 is CASLQGNTEAFF. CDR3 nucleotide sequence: TGTGCCAGCCTTCAGGGGAACACTGAAGCTTTCTTT.

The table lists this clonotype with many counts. The CDR3 here is CASSPGRGSYNSPLHF. Written as DNA, the CDR3 is TGTGCCAGCAGCCCTGGGCGGGGAAGCTATAATTCACCCCTCCACTTT. The V and J genes are TRBV7-8 and TRBJ1-6; D is unresolved. V lost 5 bases and J lost 3, with 14 bases in between. CDR1 and CDR2 (germline): SGHVS, FQNEAQ. CDR3 length equals 16 residues.

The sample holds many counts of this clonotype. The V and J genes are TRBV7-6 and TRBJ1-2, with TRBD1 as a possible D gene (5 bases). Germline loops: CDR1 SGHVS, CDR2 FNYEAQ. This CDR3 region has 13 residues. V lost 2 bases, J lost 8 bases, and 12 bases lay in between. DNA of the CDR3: TGTGCCAGCAGCTTACAGGGAGGTGACGGCTACACCTTC. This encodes CASSLQGGDGYTF. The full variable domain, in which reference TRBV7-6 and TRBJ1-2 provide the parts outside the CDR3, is GAGVSQSPRYKVTKRGQDVALRCDPISGHVSLYWYRQALGQGPEFLTYFNYEAQQDKSGLPNDRFSAERPEGSISTLTIQRTEQRDSAMYRCASSLQGGDGYTFGSGTRLTVV.

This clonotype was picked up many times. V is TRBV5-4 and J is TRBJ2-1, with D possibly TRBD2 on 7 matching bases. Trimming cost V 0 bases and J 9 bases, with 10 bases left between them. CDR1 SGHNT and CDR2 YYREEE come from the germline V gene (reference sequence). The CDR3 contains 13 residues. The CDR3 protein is CASSLGGGSEQFF. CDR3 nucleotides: TGTGCCAGCAGCTTGGGCGGGGGCAGTGAGCAGTTCTTC.

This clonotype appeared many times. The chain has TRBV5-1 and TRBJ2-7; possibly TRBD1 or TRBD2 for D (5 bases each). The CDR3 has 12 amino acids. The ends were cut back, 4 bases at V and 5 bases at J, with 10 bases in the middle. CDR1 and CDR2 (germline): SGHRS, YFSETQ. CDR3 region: CASSRDRDEQYF. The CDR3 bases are TGCGCCAGCAGCAGGGACCGGGACGAGCAGTACTTC.

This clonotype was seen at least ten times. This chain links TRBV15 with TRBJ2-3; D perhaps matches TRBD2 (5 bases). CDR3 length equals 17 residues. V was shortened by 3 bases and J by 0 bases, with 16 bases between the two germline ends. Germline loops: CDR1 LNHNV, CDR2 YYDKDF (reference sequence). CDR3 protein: CATSRPLSSGSTDTQYF. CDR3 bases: TGTGCCACCAGCAGGCCCCTATCCAGCGGAAGCACAGATACGCAGTATTTT.

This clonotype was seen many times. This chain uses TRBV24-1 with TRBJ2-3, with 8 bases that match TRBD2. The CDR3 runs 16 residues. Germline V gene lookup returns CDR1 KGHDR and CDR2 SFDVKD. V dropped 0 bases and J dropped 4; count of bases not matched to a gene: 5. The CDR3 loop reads CATSDLPGRGADTQYF. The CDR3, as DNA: TGTGCCACCAGTGATTTGCCCGGGAGGGGTGCAGATACGCAGTATTTT.

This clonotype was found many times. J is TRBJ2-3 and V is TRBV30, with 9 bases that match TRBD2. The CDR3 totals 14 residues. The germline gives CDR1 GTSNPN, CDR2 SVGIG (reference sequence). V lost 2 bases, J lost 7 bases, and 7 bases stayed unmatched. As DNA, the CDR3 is TGTGCCTGGAGTTTGGCTAGCGGGGATAATACGCAGTATTTT. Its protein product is CAWSLASGDNTQYF.

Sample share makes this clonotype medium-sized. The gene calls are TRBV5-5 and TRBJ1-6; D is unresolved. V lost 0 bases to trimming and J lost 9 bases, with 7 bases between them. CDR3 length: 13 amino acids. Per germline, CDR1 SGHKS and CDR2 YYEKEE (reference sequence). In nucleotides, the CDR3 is TGTGCCAGCAGCTTGGAGGTATCTTCACCCCTCCACTTT. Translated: CASSLEVSSPLHF.